Sequencing of this T cell receptor (beta chain) was carried out in a study of response to subunit inactivated influenza vaccine. The germline gives CDR1 MDHEN, CDR2 SYDVKM. The CDR3 is 12 amino acids. V was cut by 10 bases and J by 0 bases, with 7 bases left in between. TCRdb re-derived calls from the RT-PCR reads in MiXCR, one entry per CDR3 protein. The sample has fewer than 700,000 distinct CDR3 sequences, about an eighth seen once. Findings and limits, study-wide: Each seasonal influenza vaccination, the authors suggested, recruits few new T cells.

As to this clonotype: Its cognate antigen is unknown.

The sequence came from a man aged 50 to 60 who received an inactivated influenza vaccine. J is TRBJ1-3 and V is TRBV28; no clear D. Source: PBMCs from blood, taken about 40 days after vaccination. In DNA, the CDR3 is TGTGCCACGGAGGGCTCTGGAAACACCATATATTTT. Translating it yields CATEGSGNTIYF.